This is a list of T cell receptor beta chains from one sample in a study of prognosis after radiotherapy for stage I lung cancer. TCRdb reprocessed the multiplex PCR reads with MiXCR, giving one entry per CDR3 protein. The data contain 24,000 or so distinct CDR3 sequences, 40% of them singletons. The sample consisted of PBMCs, taken before or after stereotactic body radiation therapy (not recorded which). Receptors were obtained from a donor of 50 years or more with non-small cell lung cancer. The CDR3 runs from the conserved cysteine through the conserved F or W. D genes are given only for firm matches. The listing skips clone size in some rows; elsewhere it reads once, few, many or a size class.

v_call	d_call	j_call	clone_size	cdr3_nt	cdr3_aa
TRBV30	TRBD1	TRBJ1-5	NA	TGTGCCTGGAGGCATCCCGGGACAGCCAATCAGCCCCAGCATTTT	CAWRHPGTANQPQHF
TRBV12-5	NA	TRBJ2-5	many	TGTGCTAGTGGTTCAGGGGACGAGACCCAGTACTTC	CASGSGDETQYF
TRBV27	NA	TRBJ2-1	medium-sized	TGTGCCAGCAGTTACGGGTCCTACAATGAGCAGTTCTTC	CASSYGSYNEQFF
TRBV12-3/TRBV12-4	NA	TRBJ2-3	medium-sized	TGTGCCAGCAGCAGGGGGGCAGATACGCAGTATTTT	CASSRGADTQYF
TRBV5-6	NA	TRBJ1-3	many	TGTGCCAGCAGCTTGGCGGCGGGGTCCCGCTCTGGAAACACCATATATTTT	CASSLAAGSRSGNTIYF
TRBV7-3	NA	TRBJ2-3	many	TGTGCCAGCAGCTTATATCTCACAGATACGCAGTATTTT	CASSLYLTDTQYF
TRBV28	NA	TRBJ1-5	NA	TGTGCCAGCACCCCCCCCCTGGGTCCCCAGCATTTT	CASTPPLGPQHF
TRBV2	NA	TRBJ1-1	few	TGTGCCAGCATTGAAGGGAACACTGAAGCTTTCTTT	CASIEGNTEAFF
TRBV2	NA	TRBJ1-2	many	TGTGCCAGCACCCGGAAAGGCCTCCGGGGTGGCTACACCTTC	CASTRKGLRGGYTF
TRBV6-5	NA	TRBJ2-7	NA	TGTGCCAGCAGTTACTCGGGCCAGAGGAGCTCCTACGAGCAGTACTTC	CASSYSGQRSSYEQYF
TRBV6-4	NA	TRBJ2-1	many	TGTGCCAGCAGTGATCTTGCGGGCTCCTACAATGAGCAGTTCTTC	CASSDLAGSYNEQFF
TRBV2	NA	TRBJ2-3	medium-sized	TGTGCCAGCAGTGTTGATCGGGGGTCCTTCACAGATACGCAGTATTTT	CASSVDRGSFTDTQYF
TRBV2	NA	TRBJ1-2	many	TGTGCCAGCAGCGGGGGGGGTGTCCTCGGCTATGGCTACACCTTC	CASSGGGVLGYGYTF
TRBV20-1	NA	TRBJ2-3	medium-sized	TGCAGTGCTAGAGGCTTTCGCGACCACACAGATACGCAGTATTTT	CSARGFRDHTDTQYF
TRBV4-1	NA	TRBJ1-3	many	TGCGCCAGCAGCCCATATACTCTTGCTGGAAACACCATATATTTT	CASSPYTLAGNTIYF
TRBV4-1	NA	TRBJ2-7	many	TGCGCCAGCAGCCAAGAGGGCAGCCAACAGTACTTC	CASSQEGSQQYF
TRBV11-1	TRBD1	TRBJ2-7	few	TGTGCCAGCAGCTCGGACAGGGCGAGCGAGCAGTACTTC	CASSSDRASEQYF
TRBV20-1	TRBD1	TRBJ1-1	many	TGCAGTGCTAGCATCCAGGGGGCGGGCACTGAAGCTTTCTTT	CSASIQGAGTEAFF
TRBV5-6	TRBD1	TRBJ2-7	many	TGTGCCAGCAGCGCGCGGGACAGGGGGTTCCAGCAGTACTTC	CASSARDRGFQQYF
TRBV27	NA	TRBJ2-5	many	TGTGCCAGCAGCCCTGTAGCGCCCACAGAGACCCAGTACTTC	CASSPVAPTETQYF
TRBV7-2	NA	TRBJ2-5	NA	TGTGCCAGCAGCTTAGAGGCAGGACAAGAGACCCAGTACTTC	CASSLEAGQETQYF
TRBV2	NA	TRBJ2-3	many	TGTGCCAGCAGTCCACCCTTCACAGATACGCAGTATTTT	CASSPPFTDTQYF
TRBV24-1	NA	TRBJ1-1	NA	TGTGCCACCAGTGCAGGGACTGAAGCTTTCTTT	CATSAGTEAFF
TRBV24-1	NA	TRBJ2-2	NA	TGTGCCACCATCCGGACAGAAGGTGACGCCGGGGAGCTGTTTTTT	CATIRTEGDAGELFF
TRBV7-2	NA	TRBJ1-6	NA	TGTGCCAGCAGCTCCTACTTTTATAATTCACCCCTCCACTTT	CASSSYFYNSPLHF
TRBV10-2	TRBD2	TRBJ2-1	NA	TGCGCCAGCAGGACCGGGACTACATACAATGAGCAGTTCTTC	CASRTGTTYNEQFF
TRBV5-4	TRBD2	TRBJ2-1	many	TGTGCCAGCAGCTTAGCGGGAGGGAAGGCCAATGAGCAGTTCTTC	CASSLAGGKANEQFF
TRBV20-1	NA	TRBJ2-2	many	TGCAGTGCTAGAGATCAACGACGGGCCTCCACCGGGGAGCTGTTTTTT	CSARDQRRASTGELFF
TRBV9	NA	TRBJ2-1	NA	TGTGCCAGCAGCGTAGCTCCGGTGAATGGTGAGCATTTCTTC	CASSVAPVNGEHFF
TRBV5-1	NA	TRBJ2-7	NA	TGCTCCAGCAGCTTGAGGACGGGCCCCTACGATCAGTACTTC	CSSSLRTGPYDQYF
TRBV12-3/TRBV12-4	TRBD2	TRBJ2-3	NA	TGTGCCAGCAGTCCTCGGACTAGCTGGAGTCCTACGCAGTATTTT	CASSPRTSWSPTQYF
TRBV20-1	NA	TRBJ1-2	many	TGCAGTGCTAGATCCGAGTGGGGCTACACCTTC	CSARSEWGYTF
TRBV4-2	NA	TRBJ2-1	many	TGTGCCAGCAGCCGACTAGACAATGAGCAGTTCTTC	CASSRLDNEQFF
TRBV30	NA	TRBJ2-3	NA	TGTGCCTGGAGTACACAGGGTATCAGCACAGATACGAAGTATTTT	CAWSTQGISTDTKYF
TRBV6-2/TRBV6-3	NA	TRBJ2-3	medium-sized	TGTGCCAGCAGTTATTTGGGCACAGATACGCAGTATTTT	CASSYLGTDTQYF
TRBV7-2	TRBD2	TRBJ2-7	NA	TGTGCCAGCAGCTTAGTTGGGACTATCGGTAGCCCCTACGAGCAGTACTTC	CASSLVGTIGSPYEQYF
TRBV11-3	TRBD2	TRBJ2-2	NA	TGTGCCAGCAGCACACGCCAAAAAGGGACTAGCGGGGGGGAATCGATCGGGGAGCTGTTTTTT	CASSTRQKGTSGGESIGELFF
TRBV9	TRBD2	TRBJ2-7	NA	TGTGCCAGCAGCTCGACTAGCGGGAGAACAAACGATCAGTACTTC	CASSSTSGRTNDQYF